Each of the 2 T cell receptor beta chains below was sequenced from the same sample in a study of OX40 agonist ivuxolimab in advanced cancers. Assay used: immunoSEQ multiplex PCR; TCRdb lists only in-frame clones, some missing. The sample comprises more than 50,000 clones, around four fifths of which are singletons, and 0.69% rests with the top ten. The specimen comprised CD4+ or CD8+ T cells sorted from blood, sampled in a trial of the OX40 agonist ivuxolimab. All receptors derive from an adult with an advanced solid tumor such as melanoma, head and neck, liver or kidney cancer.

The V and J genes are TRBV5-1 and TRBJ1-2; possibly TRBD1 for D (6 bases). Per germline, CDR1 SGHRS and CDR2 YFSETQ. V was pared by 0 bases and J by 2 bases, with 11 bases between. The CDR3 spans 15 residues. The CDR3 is CASSLEPGQNYGYTF. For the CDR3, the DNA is TGCGCCAGCAGCTTGGAACCTGGACAGAACTATGGCTACACCTTC. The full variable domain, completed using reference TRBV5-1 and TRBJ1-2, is KAGVTQTPRYLIKTRGQQVTLSCSPISGHRSVSWYQQTPGQGLQFLFEYFSETQRNKGNFPGRFSGRQFSNSRSEMNVSTLELGDSALYLCASSLEPGQNYGYTFGSGTRLTVV.

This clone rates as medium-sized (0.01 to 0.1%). CDR3 amino acids: CASRFGRNNQPQHF. CDR3 DNA sequence: TGTGCCAGCAGATTCGGGAGAAACAATCAGCCCCAGCATTTT. The chain recombines TRBV2 with TRBJ1-5; D is ambiguous. V shed 6 bases and J shed 3 bases, with 12 bases lying between them. This CDR3 is built from 14 residues. The germline V gene encodes CDR1 SNHLY and CDR2 FYNNEI.